This T cell receptor (beta chain) was retrieved from a study of blood T cell repertoires in COVID-19. Study background: PBMCs, B-cell-depleted T cells, or T cells provided the cDNA or gDNA that made up the material.

As processed by the authors: The assay estimated nucleated cells by amplifying reference gene primers. Sequenced by immunoSEQ multiplex PCR; TCRdb stores in-frame clones only, minus some. That table is the source of V, J and clone size, and D and trimming were worked out from the DNA. The repertoire consists of roughly 60,000 clones, with around 80% occurring once and the leading ten covering over 3.5%. The CDR3 is 15 residues long. V lost 3 bases, J lost 3 bases, and 4 bases stayed unmatched. CDR1 KGHSH and CDR2 LQKENI come from the germline V gene. The sequence came from a man between 60 and 75 years old with acute or convalescent COVID-19. The V and J genes are TRBV18 and TRBJ2-2; 7 bases fit TRBD1. Sequencing was performed on peripheral blood. The CDR3 spells CASSPGQAHTGELFF. CDR3 DNA: TGTGCCAGCTCACCTGGACAGGCACACACCGGGGAGCTGTTTTTT. The whole variable domain, remainder taken from reference TRBV18 and TRBJ2-2, is NAGVMQNPRHLVRRRGQEARLRCSPMKGHSHVYWYRQLPEEGLKFMVYLQKENIIDESGMPKERFSAEFPKEGPSILRIQQVVRGDSAAYFCASSPGQAHTGELFFGEGSRLTVL.